One sample yielded the 27 T cell receptor beta chains listed below, sequenced in a study of PD-L1 blockade in urothelial cancer. Sequencing was performed with immunoSEQ multiplex PCR; in TCRdb, only in-frame clones are kept and a portion is missing. The sample consists of some 49,000 clones, nearly 90% of them appearing once. This material consisted of PBMCs, taken around atezolizumab (anti-PD-L1) treatment. Receptors originate from a man aged 55-75 years with urothelial cancer.

This clone has only a few counts. The chain links TRBV29-1 to TRBJ2-3; 7 nucleotides line up with TRBD2. The germline gives CDR1 SQVTM, CDR2 ANQGSEA. J lost 5 bases, V lost 4 bases, and 6 bases had no gene match. There are 13 residues in the CDR3. The CDR3 sequence is CSVVRGVVDTQYF. In DNA, the CDR3 is TGCAGCGTTGTCCGGGGGGTGGTAGATACGCAGTATTTT.

This clone has a handful of counts. The J gene is TRBJ1-6, the V gene TRBV5-1; possible D gene TRBD1, 6 bases. Germline CDR1 SGHRS, CDR2 YFSETQ. Trimming pared 2 bases from V and 6 bases from J, leaving 18 bases between. CDR3 length: 17 amino acids. CDR3 nucleotides: TGCGCCAGCAGCTTCATCCCCAACAGGGTTGGTAATTCACCCCTCCACTTT. Translation gives CASSFIPNRVGNSPLHF.

The genes are TRBV7-9 and TRBJ2-5; 12 nucleotides line up with TRBD2. Germline CDR1 and CDR2: SEHNR and FQNEAQ (reference sequence). The ends lost 4 bases at V and 2 bases at J; junction bases unmatched: 2. The CDR3 length is 15 residues. The CDR3 DNA reads as TGTGCCAGCAGCTCCCTAGCGGGGGGGCAAGAGACCCAGTACTTC. Its protein product is CASSSLAGGQETQYF.

V and J are TRBV6-1 and TRBJ2-2, with TRBD1 matching over 7 bases. There are 15 residues in the CDR3. CDR1 is MNHNS and CDR2 is SASEGT in the germline V gene. Trimming took 3 bases from V and 7 from J; bases not matched to a gene: 8. This CDR3 is CASSDSNRGLGELFF. CDR3 DNA sequence: TGTGCCAGCAGTGACAGTAATAGGGGGCTCGGGGAGCTGTTTTTT.

This rearrangement joins TRBV2 to TRBJ1-4, with a tentative D call TRBD1 (6 bases). Germline loops: CDR1 SNHLY, CDR2 FYNNEI. This CDR3 region has 15 residues. Trimming removed 5 bases at V and 8 bases at J, with 18 bases between. The CDR3 sequence: CASSRERGLREKLFF. The DNA for the CDR3 is TGTGCCAGCAGTCGAGAGAGGGGGTTGAGAGAAAAACTGTTTTTT.

The chain joins TRBV27 to TRBJ2-1; 10 bases line up with TRBD1. Per the germline V gene, CDR1 is MNHEY and CDR2 is SMNVEV (reference sequence). This CDR3 has 14 residues. With V trimmed by 5 bases and J by 4 bases, 2 bases remained unmatched. The CDR3 DNA sequence: TGTGCCAGCAGTCGGGACAGGGGATACAATGAGCAGTTCTTC. This translates into CASSRDRGYNEQFF.

The rearrangement uses TRBV10-1 and TRBJ2-1, with 9 positions matching TRBD2. Losses at the gene ends were 3 bases for V and 4 bases for J; bases not matched to a gene: 4. Germline V CDR1 and CDR2: WNHNN, SYGVQD (reference sequence). The CDR3 extends over 15 amino acids. CDR3: CASSDYSGGYNEQFF. The CDR3 DNA reads TGCGCCAGCAGTGATTATAGCGGGGGATACAATGAGCAGTTCTTC.

V is TRBV28 and J is TRBJ2-1, with 8 bases identical to TRBD2. J gave up 3 bases and V 2 bases, and 3 bases lay outside the gene matches. The CDR3 is made up of 15 amino acids. CDR1 and CDR2 (germline): MDHEN, SYDVKM. Here the CDR3 reads CASSLAGGLYNEQFF. CDR3 in DNA: TGTGCCAGCAGTTTAGCGGGGGGCCTCTACAATGAGCAGTTCTTC. The full variable domain, in which reference TRBV28 and TRBJ2-1 provide the parts outside the CDR3, is DVKVTQSSRYLVKRTGEKVFLECVQDMDHENMFWYRQDPGLGLRLIYFSYDVKMKEKGDIPEGYSVSREKKERFSLILESASTNQTSMYLCASSLAGGLYNEQFFGPGTRLTVL.

This clone has a handful of counts. The V call is TRBV5-8, the J call TRBJ2-7; TRBD1 is a possible D gene (5 bases). Germline V gene data show CDR1 as SGHTS and CDR2 as YDEGEE. With 6 bases removed from V and 0 bases from J, the gap between germline ends came to 19 bases. The CDR3 has 16 residues. CDR3 protein: CASIDGQGFLSYEQYF. CDR3 coding DNA: TGTGCCAGCATCGACGGGCAGGGATTTCTCTCCTACGAGCAGTACTTC. Variable domain in full (rest from reference TRBV5-8 and TRBJ2-7): EAGVTQSPTHLIKTRGQQATLRCSPISGHTSVYWYQQALGLGLQFLLWYDEGEERNRGNFPPRFSGRQFPNYSSELNVNALELEDSALYLCASIDGQGFLSYEQYFGPGTRLTVT.

This rearrangement joins TRBV5-5 to TRBJ2-1; D is ambiguous. The CDR3 length is 13 residues. Per the germline V gene, CDR1 is SGHKS and CDR2 is YYEKEE (reference sequence). The V end lost 2 bases, the J end lost 4 bases, and 7 bases lay between the germline ends. The CDR3 DNA follows: TGTGCCAGCAGCTTACGGGTATACAATGAGCAGTTCTTC. This encodes CASSLRVYNEQFF.

The chain employs TRBV5-4 and TRBJ1-1, with a possible D match to TRBD1 (6 bases). CDR3 length equals 14 residues. Trimming pared 0 bases from V and 6 bases from J, leaving 12 bases between. CDR1 is SGHNT and CDR2 is YYREEE in the germline V gene (reference sequence). CDR3 coding DNA: TGTGCCAGCAGCTTGGCAGGGGTTGACTCTGAAGCTTTCTTT. Translating it yields CASSLAGVDSEAFF.

The rearrangement joins TRBV10-3 to TRBJ1-2; D might be TRBD1 (5 bases). The CDR3 spans 14 residues. CDR1 ENHRY and CDR2 SYGVKD come from the germline V gene. V lost 6 bases, J lost 7 bases, and 18 bases lay in between. Here the CDR3 reads CAISGQGARSGYTF. CDR3 nucleotide sequence: TGTGCCATCAGCGGACAAGGGGCGAGGAGTGGCTACACCTTC.

The rearrangement joins TRBV7-2 to TRBJ2-7; D is unresolved. With 7 bases removed from V and 2 bases from J, the gap between germline ends came to 15 bases. Germline CDR1 and CDR2: SGHTA and FQGNSA. This CDR3 spans 14 amino acids. CDR3 sequence (DNA): TGTGCCAGCAACTCCCAAGACTTAACCTACGAGCAGTACTTC. The encoded protein is CASNSQDLTYEQYF. Complete variable domain (other parts from reference TRBV7-2 and TRBJ2-7): GAGVSQSPSNKVTEKGKDVELRCDPISGHTALYWYRQSLGQGLEFLIYFQGNSAPDKSGLPSDRFSAERTGGSVSTLTIQRTQQEDSAVYLCASNSQDLTYEQYFGPGTRLTVT.

V is TRBV29-1 and J is TRBJ1-2, with 7 bases that match TRBD1. V lost 6 bases to trimming and J lost 6 bases; unmatched junction nucleotides: 7. Germline V CDR1 and CDR2: SQVTM, ANQGSEA. The CDR3 covers 12 residues. The CDR3 spells CSVNDRVDGYTF. The CDR3 DNA follows: TGCAGCGTCAACGACAGGGTCGATGGCTACACCTTC. Complete variable domain (other parts from reference TRBV29-1 and TRBJ1-2): SAVISQKPSRDICQRGTSLTIQCQVDSQVTMMFWYRQQPGQSLTLIATANQGSEATYESGFVIDKFPISRPNLTFSTLTVSNMSPEDSSIYLCSVNDRVDGYTFGSGTRLTVV.

The V and J genes are TRBV5-1 and TRBJ2-1, with a tentative D call TRBD2 (5 bases). The CDR3 sequence is 15 residues long. Germline V gene sequence: CDR1 SGHRS, CDR2 YFSETQ. The germline V and J ends were trimmed by 1 base and 2 bases, with 10 bases remaining between them. CDR3 nucleotides: TGCGCCAGCAGCTTGATTCCCGGGGCCTACAATGAGCAGTTCTTC. Translation: CASSLIPGAYNEQFF. Filled out from reference TRBV5-1 and TRBJ2-1, the complete variable domain reads KAGVTQTPRYLIKTRGQQVTLSCSPISGHRSVSWYQQTPGQGLQFLFEYFSETQRNKGNFPGRFSGRQFSNSRSEMNVSTLELGDSALYLCASSLIPGAYNEQFFGPGTRLTVL.

The chain's CDR3 is CASCRTASNEQFF. The CDR3 DNA follows: TGTGCCAGCTGTCGGACAGCTAGTAATGAGCAGTTCTTC. The chain is built from TRBV2 and TRBJ2-1, with a tentative D call TRBD1 (6 bases). V was trimmed by 8 bases and J by 7 bases, leaving 15 bases between them. Per the germline V gene, CDR1 is SNHLY and CDR2 is FYNNEI. The CDR3 spans 13 residues.

The chain carries TRBV4-1 and TRBJ2-1, with TRBD2 as a possible D gene (6 bases). This CDR3 has 15 residues. Germline loops: CDR1 MGHRA, CDR2 YSYEKL. Trimming took off 2 bases at V and 0 bases at J, with 8 bases between the two ends. Here the CDR3 reads CASSQRGSSYNEQFF. As DNA, the CDR3 is TGCGCCAGCAGCCAACGGGGGAGCTCCTACAATGAGCAGTTCTTC.

This clone was observed once. This sequence joins TRBV30 and TRBJ2-3, with 8 bases lining up with TRBD2. V lost 3 bases, J lost 3 bases, and 2 bases stayed unmatched. CDR1 GTSNPN and CDR2 SVGIG come from the germline V gene (reference sequence). This CDR3 has 13 residues. The CDR3 region is CAWRERGTDTQYF. CDR3 coding DNA: TGTGCCTGGAGAGAGCGGGGGACAGATACGCAGTATTTT.

J is TRBJ2-5 and V is TRBV7-2, with 9 bases identical to TRBD1. The CDR3 spans 15 residues. V shed 5 bases, J shed 4 bases, and the junction held 8 bases outside the gene matches. Germline lookup yields CDR1 SGHTA and CDR2 FQGNSA. CDR3 amino acids: CASSHDRGFVETQYF. CDR3 bases: TGTGCCAGCAGCCATGACAGGGGGTTCGTAGAGACCCAGTACTTC.

The chain is built from TRBV9 and TRBJ2-2, with D possibly matching TRBD2 (5 bases). Per the germline V gene, CDR1 is SGDLS and CDR2 is YYNGEE. This CDR3 spans 15 amino acids. Trimming removed 4 bases from V and 4 bases from J, with 14 bases in between. CDR3 amino acids: CASSLRASFTGELFF. CDR3 in DNA: TGTGCCAGCAGCCTCCGGGCTAGCTTCACCGGGGAGCTGTTTTTT.

This clone was recorded only once. The chain couples TRBV7-8 to TRBJ2-1, with 11 bases aligning to TRBD2. The V gene end was trimmed by 2 bases and the J gene end by 4 bases; junction bases not matched to a gene: 7. The CDR3 length is 17 residues. Germline V gives CDR1 SGHVS, CDR2 FQNEAQ. CDR3 loop: CASSLMGLAGGYNEQFF. The CDR3 region has the DNA TGTGCCAGCAGCTTAATGGGCCTAGCGGGGGGTTACAATGAGCAGTTCTTC.

This rearrangement joins TRBV19 to TRBJ1-2; 9 nucleotides align to TRBD1. Germline V CDR1 and CDR2: LNHDA, SQIVND (reference sequence). The ends lost 5 bases at V and 0 bases at J; junction bases unmatched: 10. There are 17 residues in the CDR3. CDR3 nucleotide sequence: TGTGCCAGTAGTCCAACCGGGACAGGGAACACTAACTATGGCTACACCTTC. Its protein is CASSPTGTGNTNYGYTF.

The chain links TRBV9 to TRBJ2-3, with 8 bases lining up with TRBD2. The CDR3 is 16 residues long. Trimming took 0 bases from V and 8 from J; bases not matched to a gene: 11. Per the germline V gene, CDR1 is SGDLS and CDR2 is YYNGEE. The CDR3 coding sequence is TGTGCCAGCAGCGTAGTTGCTGCGGGGGGCGAAGGTACGCAGTATTTT. It specifies CASSVVAAGGEGTQYF.

This sequence joins TRBV9 and TRBJ2-1; maybe TRBD2 (5 bases). Germline V lookup: CDR1 SGDLS, CDR2 YYNGEE. Between the trimmed V and J ends, which lost 3 bases and 6 bases, there was a span of 13 bases. The CDR3 contains 14 residues. The DNA for the CDR3 is TGTGCCAGCAGCGGAGGACTGGGCCCCAATGAGCAGTTCTTC. Protein: CASSGGLGPNEQFF.

The V call is TRBV5-1, the J call TRBJ2-6; a weak D match, TRBD1 (5 bases). V was pared by 3 bases and J by 2 bases, with 9 bases between. Germline V gene data show CDR1 as SGHRS and CDR2 as YFSETQ. This CDR3 has 15 residues. This CDR3 is CASSSDITGANVLTF. As DNA, the CDR3 is TGCGCCAGCAGCTCGGACATCACTGGGGCCAACGTCCTGACTTTC.

V and J are TRBV6-1 and TRBJ1-1; perhaps TRBD1 as D (5 bases). Trimming cost V 2 bases and J 2 bases, with 18 bases left between them. CDR1 and CDR2 (germline): MNHNS, SASEGT. The CDR3 is made up of 17 amino acids. The CDR3 bases are TGTGCCAGCAGTGAAACGGTCAGGGCGCGGGGAAACACTGAAGCTTTCTTT. Amino acids: CASSETVRARGNTEAFF.

This clone was observed a handful of times. This chain connects TRBV7-3 to TRBJ2-2; tentatively, D is TRBD1 (6 bases). This CDR3 contains 14 residues. V shed 3 bases and J shed 3 bases, with 8 bases lying between them. Germline V lookup: CDR1 SGHTA, CDR2 FQGTGA. The CDR3 reads CASSFNRDTGELFF. The CDR3 coding sequence is TGTGCCAGCAGCTTCAACAGGGACACCGGGGAGCTGTTTTTT.